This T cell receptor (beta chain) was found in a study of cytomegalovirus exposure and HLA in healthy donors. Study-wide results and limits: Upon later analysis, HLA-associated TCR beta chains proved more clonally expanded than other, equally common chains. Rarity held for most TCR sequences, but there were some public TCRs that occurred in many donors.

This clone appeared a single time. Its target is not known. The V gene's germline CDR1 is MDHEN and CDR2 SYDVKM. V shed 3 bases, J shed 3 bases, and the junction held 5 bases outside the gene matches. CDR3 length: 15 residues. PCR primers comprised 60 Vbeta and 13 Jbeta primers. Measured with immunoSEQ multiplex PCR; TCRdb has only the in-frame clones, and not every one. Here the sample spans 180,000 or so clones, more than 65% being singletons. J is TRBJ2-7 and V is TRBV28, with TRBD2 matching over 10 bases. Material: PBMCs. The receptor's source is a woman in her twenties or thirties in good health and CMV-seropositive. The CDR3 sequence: CASSLASGRVYEQYF. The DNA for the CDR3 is TGTGCCAGCAGTTTGGCCAGCGGGAGGGTCTACGAGCAGTACTTC.